This T cell receptor beta chain was sequenced for a study of naive and memory T cell subsets. There are 14 residues in the CDR3. CDR1 and CDR2 from the germline V gene are MNHEY and SVGAGI. V shed 5 bases, J shed 2 bases, and the junction held 3 bases outside the gene matches. Ligated cDNA underwent four rounds of PCR with nested alpha and beta constant region primers and SP2. TCRdb re-called the 5' RACE reads through MiXCR, storing one row per CDR3 protein. The table records 45,000 to 55,000 distinct CDR3 sequences, approximately 4.5% of them present only once. This clonotype was detected many times. An oligonucleotide containing a UMI was ligated to the 3' end of TCR cDNA.

The receptor was derived from a female donor in good health. The chain links TRBV6-5 to TRBJ1-1, with 9 nucleotides matching TRBD1. The CDR3 bases are TGTGCCAGCAGTGCGGACAGGGGAAACACTGAAGCTTTCTTT. Residues: CASSADRGNTEAFF.